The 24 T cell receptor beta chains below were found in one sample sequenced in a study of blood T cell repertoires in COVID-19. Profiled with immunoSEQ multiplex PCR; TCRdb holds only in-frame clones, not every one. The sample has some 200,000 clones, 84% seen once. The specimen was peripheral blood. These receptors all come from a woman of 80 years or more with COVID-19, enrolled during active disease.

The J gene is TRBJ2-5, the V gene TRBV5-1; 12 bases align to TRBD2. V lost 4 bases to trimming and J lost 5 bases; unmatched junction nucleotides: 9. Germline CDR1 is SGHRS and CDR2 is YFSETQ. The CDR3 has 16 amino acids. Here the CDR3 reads CASSTPSGGAGETQYF. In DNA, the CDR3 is TGCGCCAGCAGCACGCCTAGCGGGGGGGCCGGTGAGACCCAGTACTTC. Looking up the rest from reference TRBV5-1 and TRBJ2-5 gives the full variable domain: KAGVTQTPRYLIKTRGQQVTLSCSPISGHRSVSWYQQTPGQGLQFLFEYFSETQRNKGNFPGRFSGRQFSNSRSEMNVSTLELGDSALYLCASSTPSGGAGETQYFGPGTRLLVL.

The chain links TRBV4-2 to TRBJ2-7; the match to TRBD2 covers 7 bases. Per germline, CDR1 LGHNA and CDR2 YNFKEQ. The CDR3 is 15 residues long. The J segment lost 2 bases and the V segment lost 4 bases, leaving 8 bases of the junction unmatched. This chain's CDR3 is CASSPGGLLAYEQYF. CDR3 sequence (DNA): TGTGCCAGCAGCCCGGGGGGACTTCTAGCCTACGAGCAGTACTTC.

The CDR3 coding sequence is TGTGCCAGCAGCCTACAAGGACAGTATAATCAGCCCCAGCATTTT. Amino acid sequence: CASSLQGQYNQPQHF. V is TRBV2 and J is TRBJ1-5, with D possibly being TRBD1 (6 bases). The CDR3 is 15 residues long. The V gene lost 6 bases and the J gene lost 4 bases, with 16 bases spanning the gap. Germline V gene data show CDR1 as SNHLY and CDR2 as FYNNEI.

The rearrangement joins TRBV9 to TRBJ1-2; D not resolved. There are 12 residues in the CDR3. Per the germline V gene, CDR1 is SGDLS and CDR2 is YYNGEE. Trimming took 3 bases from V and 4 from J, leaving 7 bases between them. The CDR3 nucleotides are TGTGCCAGCAGCGATACAGCCTATGGCTACACCTTC. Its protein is CASSDTAYGYTF. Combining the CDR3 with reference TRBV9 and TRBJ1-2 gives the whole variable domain DSGVTQTPKHLITATGQRVTLRCSPRSGDLSVYWYQQSLDQGLQFLIQYYNGEERAKGNILERFSAQQFPDLHSELNLSSLELGDSALYFCASSDTAYGYTFGSGTRLTVV.

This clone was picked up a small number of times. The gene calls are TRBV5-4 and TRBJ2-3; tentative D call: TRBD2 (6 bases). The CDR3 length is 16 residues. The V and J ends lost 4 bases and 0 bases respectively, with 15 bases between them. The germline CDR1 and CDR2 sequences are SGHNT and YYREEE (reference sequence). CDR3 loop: CASSPGGTTSTDTQYF. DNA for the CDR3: TGTGCCAGCAGCCCCGGGGGTACGACTAGCACAGATACGCAGTATTTT.

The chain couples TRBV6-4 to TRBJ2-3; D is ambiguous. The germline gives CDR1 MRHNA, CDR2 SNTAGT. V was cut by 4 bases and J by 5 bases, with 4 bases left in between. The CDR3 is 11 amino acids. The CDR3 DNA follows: TGTGCCAGCAGTGGCAGAGATACGCAGTATTTT. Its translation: CASSGRDTQYF.

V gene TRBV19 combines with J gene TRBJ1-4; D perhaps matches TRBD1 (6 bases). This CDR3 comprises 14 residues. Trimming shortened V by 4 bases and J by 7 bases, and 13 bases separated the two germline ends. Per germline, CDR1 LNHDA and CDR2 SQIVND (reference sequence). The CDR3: CASSTRGRGEKLFF. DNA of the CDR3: TGTGCCAGTAGTACCAGGGGAAGGGGTGAAAAACTGTTTTTT.

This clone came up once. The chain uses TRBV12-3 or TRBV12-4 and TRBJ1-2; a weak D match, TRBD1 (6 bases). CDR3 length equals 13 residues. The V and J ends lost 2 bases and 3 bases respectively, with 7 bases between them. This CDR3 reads CASSLSGDYGYTF. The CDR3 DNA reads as TGTGCCAGCAGTTTATCAGGGGACTATGGCTACACCTTC.

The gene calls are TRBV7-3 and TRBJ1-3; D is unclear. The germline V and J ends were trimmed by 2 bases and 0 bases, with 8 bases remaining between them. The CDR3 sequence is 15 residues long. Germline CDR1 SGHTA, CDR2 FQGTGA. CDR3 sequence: CASSLEVGSGNTIYF. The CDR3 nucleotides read TGTGCCAGCAGCTTAGAGGTTGGCTCTGGAAACACCATATATTTT. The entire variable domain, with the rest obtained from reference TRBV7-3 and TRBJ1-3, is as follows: GAGVSQTPSNKVTEKGKYVELRCDPISGHTALYWYRQSLGQGPEFLIYFQGTGAADDSGLPNDRFFAVRPEGSVSTLKIQRTERGDSAVYLCASSLEVGSGNTIYFGEGSWLTVV.

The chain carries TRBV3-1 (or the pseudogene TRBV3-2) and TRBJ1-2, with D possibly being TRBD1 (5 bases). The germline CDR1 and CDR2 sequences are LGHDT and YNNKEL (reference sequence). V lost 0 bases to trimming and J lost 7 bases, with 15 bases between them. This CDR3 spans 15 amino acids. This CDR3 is CASSQDRVPGRGYTF. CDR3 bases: TGTGCCAGCAGCCAAGACAGGGTACCCGGGCGTGGCTACACCTTC.

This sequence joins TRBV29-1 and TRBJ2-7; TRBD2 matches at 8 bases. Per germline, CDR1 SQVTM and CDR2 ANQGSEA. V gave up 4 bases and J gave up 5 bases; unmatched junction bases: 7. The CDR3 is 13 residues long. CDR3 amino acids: CSVVSGGLNEQYF. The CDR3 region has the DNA TGCAGCGTTGTGTCGGGAGGGCTGAACGAGCAGTACTTC.

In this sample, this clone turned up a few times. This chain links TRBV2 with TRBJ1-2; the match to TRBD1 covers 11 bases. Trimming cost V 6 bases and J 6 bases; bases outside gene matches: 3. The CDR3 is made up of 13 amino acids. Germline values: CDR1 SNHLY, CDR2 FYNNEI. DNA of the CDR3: TGTGCCAGCAGGGACAGGGGGCTCGATGGCTACACCTTC. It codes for CASRDRGLDGYTF.

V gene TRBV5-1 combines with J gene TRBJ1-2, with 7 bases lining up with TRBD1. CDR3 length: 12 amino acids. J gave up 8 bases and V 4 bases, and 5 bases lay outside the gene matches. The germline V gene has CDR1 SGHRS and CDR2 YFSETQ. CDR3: CASSAGGPGYTF. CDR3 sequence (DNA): TGCGCCAGCAGCGCAGGGGGGCCCGGCTACACCTTC.

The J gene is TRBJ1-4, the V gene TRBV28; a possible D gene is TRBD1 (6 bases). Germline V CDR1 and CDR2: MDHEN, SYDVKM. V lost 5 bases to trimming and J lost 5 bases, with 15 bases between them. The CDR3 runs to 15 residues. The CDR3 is CASSGPGHGNEKLFF. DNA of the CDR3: TGTGCCAGCAGTGGCCCGGGACACGGAAATGAAAAACTGTTTTTT. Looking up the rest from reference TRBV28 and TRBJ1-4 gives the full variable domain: DVKVTQSSRYLVKRTGEKVFLECVQDMDHENMFWYRQDPGLGLRLIYFSYDVKMKEKGDIPEGYSVSREKKERFSLILESASTNQTSMYLCASSGPGHGNEKLFFGSGTQLSVL.

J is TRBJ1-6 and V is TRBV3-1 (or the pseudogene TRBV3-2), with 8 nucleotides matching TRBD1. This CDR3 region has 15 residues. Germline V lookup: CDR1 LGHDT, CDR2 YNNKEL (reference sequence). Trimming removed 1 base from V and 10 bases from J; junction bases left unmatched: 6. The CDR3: CASSQATGAGSPLHF. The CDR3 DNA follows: TGTGCCAGCAGCCAAGCGACAGGGGCTGGGTCACCCCTCCACTTT.

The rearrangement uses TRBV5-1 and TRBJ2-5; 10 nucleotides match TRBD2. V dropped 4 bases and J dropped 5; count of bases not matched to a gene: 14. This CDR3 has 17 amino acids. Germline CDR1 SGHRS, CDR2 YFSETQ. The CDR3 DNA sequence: TGCGCCAGCAGCCCTAGGCCTAGCGGGAGAGAATTGGAGACCCAGTACTTC. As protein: CASSPRPSGRELETQYF. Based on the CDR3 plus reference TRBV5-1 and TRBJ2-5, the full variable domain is KAGVTQTPRYLIKTRGQQVTLSCSPISGHRSVSWYQQTPGQGLQFLFEYFSETQRNKGNFPGRFSGRQFSNSRSEMNVSTLELGDSALYLCASSPRPSGRELETQYFGPGTRLLVL.

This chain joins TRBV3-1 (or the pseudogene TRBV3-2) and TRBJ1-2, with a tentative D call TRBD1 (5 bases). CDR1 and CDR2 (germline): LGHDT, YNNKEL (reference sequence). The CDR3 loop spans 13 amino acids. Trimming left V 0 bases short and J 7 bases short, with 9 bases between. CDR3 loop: CASSQDRGRGYTF. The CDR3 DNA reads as TGTGCCAGCAGCCAAGATAGGGGCCGTGGCTACACCTTC.

CDR3 sequence (DNA): TGCGCCAGCAGCCAAGGACTGATTCAAGAGACCCAGTACTTC. This translates into CASSQGLIQETQYF. This chain connects TRBV4-1 to TRBJ2-5; the D is unclear. This CDR3 is built from 14 residues. CDR1 MGHRA and CDR2 YSYEKL come from the germline V gene. V lost 1 base and J lost 2, with 8 bases in between.

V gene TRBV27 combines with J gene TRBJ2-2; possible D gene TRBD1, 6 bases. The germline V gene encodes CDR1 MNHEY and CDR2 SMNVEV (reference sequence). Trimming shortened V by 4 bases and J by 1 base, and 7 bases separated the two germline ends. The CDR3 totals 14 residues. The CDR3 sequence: CASSWTENTGELFF. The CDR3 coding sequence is TGTGCCAGCAGTTGGACAGAGAACACCGGGGAGCTGTTTTTT.

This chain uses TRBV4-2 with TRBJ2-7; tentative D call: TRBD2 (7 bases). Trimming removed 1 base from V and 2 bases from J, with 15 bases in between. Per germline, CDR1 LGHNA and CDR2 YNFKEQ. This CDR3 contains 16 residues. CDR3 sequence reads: CASSQGGGQPAYEQYF. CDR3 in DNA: TGTGCCAGCAGCCAAGGGGGGGGACAACCGGCCTACGAGCAGTACTTC.

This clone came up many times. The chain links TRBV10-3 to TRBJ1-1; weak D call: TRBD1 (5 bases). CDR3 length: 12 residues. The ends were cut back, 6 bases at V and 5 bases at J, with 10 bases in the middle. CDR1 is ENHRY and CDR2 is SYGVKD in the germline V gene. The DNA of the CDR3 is TGTGCCATCAGAGGAGGGGTAACTGAAGCTTTCTTT. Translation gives CAIRGGVTEAFF.

The CDR3 reads CASSPMADYGYTF. The CDR3 DNA follows: TGCGCCAGCAGCCCAATGGCGGACTATGGCTACACCTTC. This sequence joins TRBV5-1 and TRBJ1-2; D not resolved. The V end was cut by 4 bases, the J end by 3 bases, with 10 bases between. Germline CDR1 is SGHRS and CDR2 is YFSETQ. CDR3 size: 13 residues.

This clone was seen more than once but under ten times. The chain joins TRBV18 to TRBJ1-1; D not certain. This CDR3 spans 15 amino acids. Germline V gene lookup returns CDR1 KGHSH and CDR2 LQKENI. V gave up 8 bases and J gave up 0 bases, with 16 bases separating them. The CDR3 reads CASHVEGIMNTEAFF. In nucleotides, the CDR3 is TGTGCCAGCCACGTTGAGGGAATCATGAACACTGAAGCTTTCTTT.

This CDR3 reads CASTPRLASLMDTQYF. The CDR3 nucleotides are TGTGCCAGCACCCCCCGGTTAGCGTCTCTTATGGATACGCAGTATTTT. The genes are TRBV27 and TRBJ2-3; maybe TRBD2 (5 bases). Germline values: CDR1 MNHEY, CDR2 SMNVEV (reference sequence). There are 16 residues in the CDR3. V lost 7 bases and J 6 bases, leaving 23 bases between the germline ends.